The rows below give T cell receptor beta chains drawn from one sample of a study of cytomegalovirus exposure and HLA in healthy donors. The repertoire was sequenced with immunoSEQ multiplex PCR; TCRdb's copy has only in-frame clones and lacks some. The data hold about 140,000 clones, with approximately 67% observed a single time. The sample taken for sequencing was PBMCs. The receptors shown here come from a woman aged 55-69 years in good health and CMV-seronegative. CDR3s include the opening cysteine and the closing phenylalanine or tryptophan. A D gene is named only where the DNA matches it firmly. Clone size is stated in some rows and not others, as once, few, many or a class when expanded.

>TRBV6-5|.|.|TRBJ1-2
TGTGCCAGCAGTTCGCTCGTGGGGCTTGAGATATATGGCTACACCTTC
CASSSLVGLEIYGYTF
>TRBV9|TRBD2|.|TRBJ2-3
TGTGCCAGCAGCGCCTCCGGGACTAATTTCGATACGCAGTATTTT
CASSASGTNFDTQYF
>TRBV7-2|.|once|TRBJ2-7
TGTGCCAGCAGCTTAGGTCCTAGCTCCTACGAGCAGTACTTC
CASSLGPSSYEQYF
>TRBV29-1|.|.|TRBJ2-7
TGCAGCGCCCAGGGGAGTTCCTACGGGCAGTACTTC
CSAQGSSYGQYF
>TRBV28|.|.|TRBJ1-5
TGTGCCAGCAGTTCCGGGACTAAATACGGGCCCCAGCATTTT
CASSSGTKYGPQHF
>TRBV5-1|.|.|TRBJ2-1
TGCGCCAGCAGCTTGTCCATGAGCTACAATGAGCAGTTCTTC
CASSLSMSYNEQFF
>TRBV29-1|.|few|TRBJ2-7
TGCAGCGCGCGAGGTACGGGAAGTAGCTCCTACGAGCAGTACTTC
CSARGTGSSSYEQYF
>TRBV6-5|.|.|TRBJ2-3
TGTGCCAGCAGTTTAAGACACGCTACAGATACGCAGTATTTT
CASSLRHATDTQYF
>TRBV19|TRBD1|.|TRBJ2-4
TGTGCCAGTAGTGGAACAGGGGGAAGAGCCAAAAACATTCAGTACTTC
CASSGTGGRAKNIQYF
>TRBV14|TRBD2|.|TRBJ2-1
TGTGCCAGCAGCCAAAAAACGACTAGCGGGGGCTCCTACAATGAGCAGTTCTTC
CASSQKTTSGGSYNEQFF
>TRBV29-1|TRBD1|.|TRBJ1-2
TGCAGCGTCCGGACAGGCTATGGCTACACCTTC
CSVRTGYGYTF
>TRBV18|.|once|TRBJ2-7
TGTGCCAGCTCACCGGGGGGTACCTACGAGCAGTACTTC
CASSPGGTYEQYF
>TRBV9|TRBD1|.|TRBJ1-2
TGTGCCAGCAGCTTCGACAGGGGCGGCTATGGCTACACCTTC
CASSFDRGGYGYTF
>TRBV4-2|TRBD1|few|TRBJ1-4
TGTGCCAGCAGCCAAGCAACAGGGGTTCGGGAAAAACTGTTTTTT
CASSQATGVREKLFF
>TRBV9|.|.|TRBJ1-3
TGTGCCAGCAGCGTAGCAGGGGTCTCTGGAAACACCATATATTTT
CASSVAGVSGNTIYF
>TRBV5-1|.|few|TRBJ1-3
TGCGCCAGCAGTTGGGACAACTCTGGAAACACCATATATTTT
CASSWDNSGNTIYF
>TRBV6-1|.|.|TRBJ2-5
TGTGCCAGCAGTGAAACTTCCCGGCAGTACTTC
CASSETSRQYF